The clone carrying this T cell receptor (beta chain) was picked up many times. Its cognate antigen is unknown. As diagnostic evidence, clinical symptoms, serum thyroxine, TRAb, thyroid ultrasound and orbital computed tomography were relied upon. From RNA, the CDR3 regions of TCR beta chains were amplified and sequenced. HTBI primers were used in a first-round RT-PCR, which preceded a second-round multiplex PCR. TCRdb processed the multiplex PCR reads anew with MiXCR; each CDR3 protein has one entry. The table records roughly 400,000 distinct CDR3 sequences, approximately 15% of them present only once. These data originate in a study of Graves' ophthalmopathy and Graves' hyperthyroidism. Study outcomes and limitations: Detected in blood as well were most expanded thyroid clonotypes with frequency above 0.001.

V lost 3 bases, J lost 4 bases, and 13 bases lay in between. Per germline, CDR1 MNHEY and CDR2 SMNVEV (reference sequence). There are 14 residues in the CDR3. The TCR sequence derives from a woman aged 18 to 35 with stable Graves' hyperthyroidism. This chain connects TRBV27 to TRBJ2-7, with D possibly TRBD2 on 6 matching bases. Material for sequencing was peripheral blood. CDR3 DNA: TGTGCCAGCAGTTTTGGAGGGATGGGGTACGAGCAGTACTTC. Translation gives CASSFGGMGYEQYF.